The 11 T cell receptor beta chains reported below all come from one sample, sequenced in a study of shared clonotypes between healthy human individuals. TCRdb's copy holds only in-frame clones and misses some; the assay was immunoSEQ multiplex PCR. The table has some 2 million clones, approximately 94% seen once. Naive-designated CD8 cells lacked CD45RO, were positively enriched for CCR7, and omitted terminally differentiated effector memory CD45RA+ cells. Sequenced input: naive CD8+ T cells sorted from blood. Source of these receptors: a man between 18 and 29 years old in good health.

The V gene is TRBV7-9, the J gene TRBJ2-2; 7 nucleotides line up with TRBD1. Germline V CDR1 and CDR2: SEHNR, FQNEAQ (reference sequence). The CDR3 loop spans 16 amino acids. J was trimmed by 0 bases and V by 5 bases; bases with no gene match: 6. CDR3 loop: CASSPTGPPNTGELFF. The CDR3 DNA sequence: TGTGCCAGCAGCCCGACAGGGCCCCCGAACACCGGGGAGCTGTTTTTT.

Points on this clone: Compared with germline, one end of the junction differs, possibly owing to a read error. The V call is TRBV28, the J call TRBJ2-1; TRBD2 might be the D (5 bases). The CDR3 consists of 12 residues. Germline assignment: CDR1 MDHEN and CDR2 SYDVKM. The CDR3 here is CASSPGPRRLIF. The CDR3 DNA sequence: TGTGCCAGCAGTCCTGGACCCAGGAGGCTGATCTTC. Filled out from reference TRBV28 and TRBJ2-1, the complete variable domain reads DVKVTQSSRYLVKRTGEKVFLECVQDMDHENMFWYRQDPGLGLRLIYFSYDVKMKEKGDIPEGYSVSREKKERFSLILESASTNQTSMYLCASSPGPRRLIFGPGTRLTVL.

V usage is TRBV5-4 and J usage is TRBJ2-2, with TRBD2 identical over 10 bases. Germline loops: CDR1 SGHNT, CDR2 YYREEE (reference sequence). With V trimmed by 4 bases and J by 1 base, 1 base remained unmatched. The CDR3 runs 15 residues. CDR3 amino acids: CASSLAGENTGELFF. CDR3 DNA: TGTGCCAGCAGCCTAGCGGGAGAGAACACCGGGGAGCTGTTTTTT.

On this clone itself: This same CDR3 is encoded by further DNA sequences in the sample. In nucleotides, the CDR3 is TGTGCCAGTAGCTCTGGGATTTCCTACGAGCAGTACTTC. Translated: CASSSGISYEQYF. This sequence joins TRBV19 and TRBJ2-7; D remains ambiguous. CDR1 is LNHDA, CDR2 SQIVND, per germline (reference sequence). V lost 6 bases and J lost 1, with 10 bases in between. The CDR3 spans 13 residues.

CDR3 loop: CASSQSLAGGISETQYF. As DNA, the CDR3 is TGCGCCAGCAGCCAATCTTTAGCGGGAGGTATCTCTGAGACCCAGTACTTC. The chain is built from TRBV4-3 and TRBJ2-5, with 10 bases aligning to TRBD2. The V gene's germline CDR1 is LGHNA and CDR2 YSLEER. The J segment lost 5 bases and the V segment lost 2 bases, leaving 11 bases of the junction unmatched. The CDR3 contains 17 residues.

The CDR3 sequence: CASRGLEGANTEAFF. The CDR3 DNA reads as TGTGCCAGCAGGGGCTTGGAGGGGGCGAACACTGAAGCTTTCTTT. The genes are TRBV28 and TRBJ1-1; 7 nucleotides align to TRBD1. V was clipped by 6 bases and J by 1 base; unmatched bases: 8. The CDR3 is 15 amino acids. CDR1 is MDHEN, CDR2 SYDVKM, per germline. The full variable domain, with the rest looked up from reference TRBV28 and TRBJ1-1, is DVKVTQSSRYLVKRTGEKVFLECVQDMDHENMFWYRQDPGLGLRLIYFSYDVKMKEKGDIPEGYSVSREKKERFSLILESASTNQTSMYLCASRGLEGANTEAFFGQGTRLTVV.

This rearrangement joins TRBV4-1 to TRBJ2-3; tentative D call: TRBD1 (6 bases). V gave up 4 bases and J gave up 0 bases, with 11 bases separating them. Germline CDR1 is MGHRA and CDR2 is YSYEKL. This CDR3 has 15 residues. The CDR3 here is CASSLGTLSTDTQYF. The CDR3 nucleotides read TGCGCCAGCAGCCTAGGGACACTTAGCACAGATACGCAGTATTTT.

CDR3 region: CASSPSGRGIDEQFF. For the CDR3, the DNA is TGTGCCAGCAGCCCAAGCGGGAGGGGAATTGATGAGCAGTTCTTC. The chain uses TRBV13 and TRBJ2-1, with 10 bases aligning to TRBD2. The CDR3 totals 15 residues. The germline V gene has CDR1 PRHDT and CDR2 FYEKMQ (reference sequence). The ends lost 5 bases at V and 8 bases at J; junction bases unmatched: 9.

This clone came up once. V gene TRBV27 combines with J gene TRBJ1-2; TRBD1 might be the D (6 bases). This CDR3 contains 13 residues. Germline V CDR1 and CDR2: MNHEY, SMNVEV (reference sequence). V was cut by 3 bases and J by 6 bases, with 11 bases left in between. CDR3 coding DNA: TGTGCCAGCAGTTTTTTCCCAGGGGATGGCTACACCTTC. Translating it yields CASSFFPGDGYTF.

V and J are TRBV7-9 and TRBJ1-1, with 8 bases matching TRBD1. Trimming at V came to 5 bases and at J to 3 bases, leaving 8 bases not matched to a gene. There are 15 residues in the CDR3. The V gene's germline CDR1 is SEHNR and CDR2 FQNEAQ (reference sequence). Written as DNA, the CDR3 is TGTGCCAGCAGCAGCCACAGGGGGGCACACACTGAAGCTTTCTTT. This codes for CASSSHRGAHTEAFF.

The V gene is TRBV7-8, the J gene TRBJ2-2, with no clear D. Between the trimmed V and J ends, which lost 1 base and 4 bases, there was a span of 7 bases. The germline gives CDR1 SGHVS, CDR2 FQNEAQ. The CDR3 totals 14 residues. The CDR3 DNA sequence: TGTGCCAGCAGCTTAGGGTGGGCCACCGGGGAGCTGTTTTTT. Its protein is CASSLGWATGELFF.